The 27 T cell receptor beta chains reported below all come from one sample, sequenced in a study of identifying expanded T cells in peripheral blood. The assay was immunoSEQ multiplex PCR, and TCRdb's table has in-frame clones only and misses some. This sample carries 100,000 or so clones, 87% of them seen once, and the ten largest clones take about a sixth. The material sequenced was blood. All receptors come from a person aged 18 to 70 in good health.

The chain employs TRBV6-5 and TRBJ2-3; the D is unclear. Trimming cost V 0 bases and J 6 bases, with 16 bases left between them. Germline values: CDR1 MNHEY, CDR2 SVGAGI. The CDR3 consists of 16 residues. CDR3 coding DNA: TGTGCCAGCAGTTACTCGACACGTCGTCCTCGGGATACGCAGTATTTT. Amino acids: CASSYSTRRPRDTQYF.

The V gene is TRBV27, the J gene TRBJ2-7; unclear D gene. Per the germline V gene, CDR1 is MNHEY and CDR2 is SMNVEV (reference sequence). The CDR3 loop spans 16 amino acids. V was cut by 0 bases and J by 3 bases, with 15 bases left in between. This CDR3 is CASSLSAKRFLYEQYF. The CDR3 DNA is TGTGCCAGCAGTTTATCGGCCAAACGGTTCCTCTACGAGCAGTACTTC.

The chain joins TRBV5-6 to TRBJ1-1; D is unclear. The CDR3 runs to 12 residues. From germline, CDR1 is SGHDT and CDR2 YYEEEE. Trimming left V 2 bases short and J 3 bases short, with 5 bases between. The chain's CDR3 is CASSFSDTEAFF. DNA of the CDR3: TGTGCCAGCAGCTTTTCCGACACTGAAGCTTTCTTT.

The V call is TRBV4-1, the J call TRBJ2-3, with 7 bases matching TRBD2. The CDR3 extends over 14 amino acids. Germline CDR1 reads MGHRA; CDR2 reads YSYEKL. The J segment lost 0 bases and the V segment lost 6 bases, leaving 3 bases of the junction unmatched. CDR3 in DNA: TGCGCCAGCAGAGGGCGGGGGAGCACAGATACGCAGTATTTT. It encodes CASRGRGSTDTQYF.

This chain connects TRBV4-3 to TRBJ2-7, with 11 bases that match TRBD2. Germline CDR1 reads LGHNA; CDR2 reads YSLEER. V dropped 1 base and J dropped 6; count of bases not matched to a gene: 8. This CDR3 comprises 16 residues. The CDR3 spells CASSQGHSGGAGEQYF. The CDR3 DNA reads TGCGCCAGCAGCCAAGGACATAGCGGGGGGGCCGGCGAGCAGTACTTC.

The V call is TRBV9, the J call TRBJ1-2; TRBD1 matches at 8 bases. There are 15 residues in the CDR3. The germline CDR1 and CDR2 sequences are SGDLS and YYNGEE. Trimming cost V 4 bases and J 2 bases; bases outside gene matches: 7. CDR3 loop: CASSPGTGKNYGYTF. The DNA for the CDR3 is TGTGCCAGCAGCCCCGGGACAGGAAAAAACTATGGCTACACCTTC.

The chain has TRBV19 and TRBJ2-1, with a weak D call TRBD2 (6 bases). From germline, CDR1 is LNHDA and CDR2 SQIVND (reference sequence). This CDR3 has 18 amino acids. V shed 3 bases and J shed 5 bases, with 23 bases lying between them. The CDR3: CASSIRGFTSTLHNEQFF. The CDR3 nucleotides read TGTGCCAGTAGTATTCGGGGGTTTACCAGCACACTGCACAATGAGCAGTTCTTC. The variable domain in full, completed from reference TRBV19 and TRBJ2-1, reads DGGITQSPKYLFRKEGQNVTLSCEQNLNHDAMYWYRQDPGQGLRLIYYSQIVNDFQKGDIAEGYSVSREKKESFPLTVTSAQKNPTAFYLCASSIRGFTSTLHNEQFFGPGTRLTVL.

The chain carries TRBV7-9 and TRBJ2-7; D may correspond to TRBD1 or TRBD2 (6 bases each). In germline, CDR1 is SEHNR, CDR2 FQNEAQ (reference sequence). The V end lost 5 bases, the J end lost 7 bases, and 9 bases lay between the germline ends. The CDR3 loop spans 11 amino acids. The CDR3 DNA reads TGTGCCAGCAGCGAGGGGGGAGAGCAGTACTTC. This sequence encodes CASSEGGEQYF.

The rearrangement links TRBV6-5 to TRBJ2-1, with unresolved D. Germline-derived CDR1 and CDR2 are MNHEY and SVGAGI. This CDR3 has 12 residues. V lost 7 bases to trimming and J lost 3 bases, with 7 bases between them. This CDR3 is CASTLSYNEQFF. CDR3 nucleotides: TGTGCCAGCACCTTAAGCTACAATGAGCAGTTCTTC.

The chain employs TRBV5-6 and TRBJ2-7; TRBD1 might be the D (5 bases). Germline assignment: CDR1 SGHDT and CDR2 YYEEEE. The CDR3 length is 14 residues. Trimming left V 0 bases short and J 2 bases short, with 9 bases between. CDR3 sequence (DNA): TGTGCCAGCAGCTTGGGTCCAGGGCCCTACGAGCAGTACTTC. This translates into CASSLGPGPYEQYF.

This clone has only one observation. Here the CDR3 DNA reads TGTGCCAGCAGCTTGGGGGCCCGGGGGCGGGCCGGGGAGCTGTTTTTT. Translated: CASSLGARGRAGELFF. The rearrangement links TRBV5-4 to TRBJ2-2; D assignment may be TRBD1 or TRBD2 (6 bases each). The CDR3 covers 16 residues. Germline CDR1 is SGHNT and CDR2 is YYREEE (reference sequence). V lost 0 bases, J lost 6 bases, and 15 bases lay in between.

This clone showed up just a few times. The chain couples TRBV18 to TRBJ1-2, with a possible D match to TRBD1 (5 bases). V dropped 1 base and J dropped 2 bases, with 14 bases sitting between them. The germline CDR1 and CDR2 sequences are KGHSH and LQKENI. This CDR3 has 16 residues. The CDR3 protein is CASSPQSGAVNYGYTF. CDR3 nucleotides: TGTGCCAGCTCACCACAAAGCGGGGCCGTAAACTATGGCTACACCTTC. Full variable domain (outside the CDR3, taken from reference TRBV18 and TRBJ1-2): NAGVMQNPRHLVRRRGQEARLRCSPMKGHSHVYWYRQLPEEGLKFMVYLQKENIIDESGMPKERFSAEFPKEGPSILRIQQVVRGDSAAYFCASSPQSGAVNYGYTFGSGTRLTVV.

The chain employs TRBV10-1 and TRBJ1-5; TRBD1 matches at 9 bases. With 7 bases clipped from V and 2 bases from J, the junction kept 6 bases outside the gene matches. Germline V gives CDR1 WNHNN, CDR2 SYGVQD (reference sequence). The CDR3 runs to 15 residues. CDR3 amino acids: CASKNRGQGNQPQHF. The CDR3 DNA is TGCGCCAGCAAAAACAGGGGGCAAGGCAATCAGCCCCAGCATTTT.

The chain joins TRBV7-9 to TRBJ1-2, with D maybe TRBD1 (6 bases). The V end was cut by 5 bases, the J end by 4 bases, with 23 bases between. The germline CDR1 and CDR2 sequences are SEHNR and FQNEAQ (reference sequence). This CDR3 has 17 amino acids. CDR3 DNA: TGTGCCAGCAGCAACACCGGGACCCAAAAAGGGGGCTATGGCTACACCTTC. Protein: CASSNTGTQKGGYGYTF.

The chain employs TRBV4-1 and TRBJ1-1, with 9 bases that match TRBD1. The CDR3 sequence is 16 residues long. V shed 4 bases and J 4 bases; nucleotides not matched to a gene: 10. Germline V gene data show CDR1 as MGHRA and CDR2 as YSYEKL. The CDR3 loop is CASSRYDRGVSTEAFF. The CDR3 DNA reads TGCGCCAGCAGCCGATACGACAGGGGGGTAAGCACTGAAGCTTTCTTT.

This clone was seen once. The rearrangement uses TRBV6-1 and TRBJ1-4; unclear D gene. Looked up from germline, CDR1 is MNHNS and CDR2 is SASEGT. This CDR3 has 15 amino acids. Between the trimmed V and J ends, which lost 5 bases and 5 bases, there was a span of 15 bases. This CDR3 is CASSPSPWVNEKLFF. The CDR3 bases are TGTGCCAGCAGTCCCTCCCCATGGGTAAATGAAAAACTGTTTTTT.

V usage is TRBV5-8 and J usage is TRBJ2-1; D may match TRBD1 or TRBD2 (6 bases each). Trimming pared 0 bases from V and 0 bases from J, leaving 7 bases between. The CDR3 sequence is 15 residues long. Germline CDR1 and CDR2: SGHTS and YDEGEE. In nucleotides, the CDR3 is TGTGCCAGCAGCTTGGCGGGGGCCTCCTACAATGAGCAGTTCTTC. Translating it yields CASSLAGASYNEQFF.

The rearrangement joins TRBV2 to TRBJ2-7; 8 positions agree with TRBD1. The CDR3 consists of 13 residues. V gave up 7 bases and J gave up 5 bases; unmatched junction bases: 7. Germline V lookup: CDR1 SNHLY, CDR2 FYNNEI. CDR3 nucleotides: TGTGCCAGCACAGGACAGGGTTTGAACGAGCAGTACTTC. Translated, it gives CASTGQGLNEQYF.

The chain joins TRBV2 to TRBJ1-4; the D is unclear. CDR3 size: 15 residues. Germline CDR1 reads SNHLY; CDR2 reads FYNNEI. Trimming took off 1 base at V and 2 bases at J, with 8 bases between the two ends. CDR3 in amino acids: CASSEEGTTNEKLFF. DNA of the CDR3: TGTGCCAGCAGTGAAGAAGGAACCACTAATGAAAAACTGTTTTTT.

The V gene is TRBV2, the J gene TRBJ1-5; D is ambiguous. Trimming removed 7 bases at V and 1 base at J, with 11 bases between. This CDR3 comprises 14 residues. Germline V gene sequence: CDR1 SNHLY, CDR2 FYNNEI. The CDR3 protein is CASTLRVSNQPQHF. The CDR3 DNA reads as TGTGCCAGCACCTTAAGGGTGAGCAATCAGCCCCAGCATTTT.

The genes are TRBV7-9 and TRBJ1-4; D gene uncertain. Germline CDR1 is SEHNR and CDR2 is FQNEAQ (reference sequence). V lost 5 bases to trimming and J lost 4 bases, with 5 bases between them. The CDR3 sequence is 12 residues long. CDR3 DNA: TGTGCCAGCAGCCCATATAATGAAAAACTGTTTTTT. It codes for CASSPYNEKLFF.

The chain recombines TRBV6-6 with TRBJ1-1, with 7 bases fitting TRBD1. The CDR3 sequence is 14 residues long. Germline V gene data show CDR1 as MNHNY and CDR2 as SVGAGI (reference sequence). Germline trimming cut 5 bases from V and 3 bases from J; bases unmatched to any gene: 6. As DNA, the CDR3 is TGTGCCAGCAGTAAACAGGGGCGGGACACTGAAGCTTTCTTT. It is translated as CASSKQGRDTEAFF.

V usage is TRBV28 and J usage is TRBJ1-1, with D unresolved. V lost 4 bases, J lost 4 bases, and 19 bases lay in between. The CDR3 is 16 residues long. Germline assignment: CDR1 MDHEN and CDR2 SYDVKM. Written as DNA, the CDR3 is TGTGCCAGCAGTTCACCGGGAGCCACGGGTGTCACTGAAGCTTTCTTT. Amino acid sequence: CASSSPGATGVTEAFF.

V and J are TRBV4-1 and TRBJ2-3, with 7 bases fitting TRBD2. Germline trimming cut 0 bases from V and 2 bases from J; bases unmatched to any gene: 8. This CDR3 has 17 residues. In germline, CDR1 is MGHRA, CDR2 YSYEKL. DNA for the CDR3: TGCGCCAGCAGCCAAGATCGAGGGCGGGGGATCACAGATACGCAGTATTTT. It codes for CASSQDRGRGITDTQYF.

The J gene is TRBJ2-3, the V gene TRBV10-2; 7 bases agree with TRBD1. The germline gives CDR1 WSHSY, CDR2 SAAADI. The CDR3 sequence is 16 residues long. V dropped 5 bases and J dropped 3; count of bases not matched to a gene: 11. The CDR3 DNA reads TGCGCCAGCAGTCGGTCGGGGTCCAGGGGGACAGATACGCAGTATTTT. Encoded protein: CASSRSGSRGTDTQYF.

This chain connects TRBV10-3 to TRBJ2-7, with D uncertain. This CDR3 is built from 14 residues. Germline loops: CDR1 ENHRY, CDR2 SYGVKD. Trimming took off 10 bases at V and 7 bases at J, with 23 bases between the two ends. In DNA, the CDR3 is TGTGCCAGCGCAAACCTTTATTCCCCCCTAGAGCAGTACTTC. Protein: CASANLYSPLEQYF.

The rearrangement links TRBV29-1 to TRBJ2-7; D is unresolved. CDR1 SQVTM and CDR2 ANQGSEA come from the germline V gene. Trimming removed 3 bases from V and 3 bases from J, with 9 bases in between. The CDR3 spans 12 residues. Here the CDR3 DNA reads TGCAGCGTTGAGTTCACGGGCTACGAGCAGTACTTC. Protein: CSVEFTGYEQYF.